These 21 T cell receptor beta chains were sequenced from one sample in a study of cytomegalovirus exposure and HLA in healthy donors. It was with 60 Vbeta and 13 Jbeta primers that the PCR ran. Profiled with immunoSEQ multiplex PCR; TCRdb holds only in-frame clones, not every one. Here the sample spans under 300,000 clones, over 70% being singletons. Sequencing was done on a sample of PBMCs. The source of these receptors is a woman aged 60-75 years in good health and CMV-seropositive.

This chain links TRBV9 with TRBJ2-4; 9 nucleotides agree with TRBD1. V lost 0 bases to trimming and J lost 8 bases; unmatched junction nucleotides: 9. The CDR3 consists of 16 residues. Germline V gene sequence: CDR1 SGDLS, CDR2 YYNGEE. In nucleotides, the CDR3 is TGTGCCAGCAGCGTAGGCCAAGGGACAGGGTGGCACATTCAGTACTTC. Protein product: CASSVGQGTGWHIQYF.

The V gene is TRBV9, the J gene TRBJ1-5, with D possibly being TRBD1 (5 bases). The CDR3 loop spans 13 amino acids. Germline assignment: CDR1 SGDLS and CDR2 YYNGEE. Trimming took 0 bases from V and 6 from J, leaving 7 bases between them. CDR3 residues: CASSVGGVQPQHF. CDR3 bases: TGTGCCAGCAGCGTAGGGGGGGTTCAGCCCCAGCATTTT.

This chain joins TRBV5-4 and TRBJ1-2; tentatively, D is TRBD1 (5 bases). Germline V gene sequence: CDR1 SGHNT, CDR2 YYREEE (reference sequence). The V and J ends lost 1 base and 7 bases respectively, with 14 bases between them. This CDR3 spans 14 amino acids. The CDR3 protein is CASSLTLTRGGYTF. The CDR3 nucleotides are TGTGCCAGCAGCTTGACCCTAACAAGGGGTGGCTACACCTTC.

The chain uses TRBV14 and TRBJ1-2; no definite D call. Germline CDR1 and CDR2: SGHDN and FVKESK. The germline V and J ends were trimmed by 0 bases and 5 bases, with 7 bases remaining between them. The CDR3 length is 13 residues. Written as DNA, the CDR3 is TGTGCCAGCAGCCAAGAGACCGGGTATGGCTACACCTTC. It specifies CASSQETGYGYTF. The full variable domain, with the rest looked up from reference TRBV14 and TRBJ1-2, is EAGVTQFPSHSVIEKGQTVTLRCDPISGHDNLYWYRRVMGKEIKFLLHFVKESKQDESGMPNNRFLAERTGGTYSTLKVQPAELEDSGVYFCASSQETGYGYTFGSGTRLTVV.

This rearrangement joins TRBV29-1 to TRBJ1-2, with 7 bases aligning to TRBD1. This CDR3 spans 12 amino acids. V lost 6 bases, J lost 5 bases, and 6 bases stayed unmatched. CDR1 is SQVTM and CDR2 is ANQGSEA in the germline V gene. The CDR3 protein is CSVLDRDYGYTF. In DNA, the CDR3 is TGCAGCGTGCTCGACAGGGATTATGGCTACACCTTC.

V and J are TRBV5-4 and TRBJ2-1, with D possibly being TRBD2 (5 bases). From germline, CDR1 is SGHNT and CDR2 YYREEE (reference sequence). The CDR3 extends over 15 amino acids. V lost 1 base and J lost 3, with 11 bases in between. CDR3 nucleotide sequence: TGTGCCAGCAGCTTGAGTCTTGGACTCTACAATGAGCAGTTCTTC. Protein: CASSLSLGLYNEQFF.

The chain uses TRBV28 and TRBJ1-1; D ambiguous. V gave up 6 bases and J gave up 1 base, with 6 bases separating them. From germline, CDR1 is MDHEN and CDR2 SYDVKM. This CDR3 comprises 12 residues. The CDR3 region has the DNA TGTGCCAGCAGATGGCCGAACACTGAAGCTTTCTTT. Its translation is CASRWPNTEAFF. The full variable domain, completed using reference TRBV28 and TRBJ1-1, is DVKVTQSSRYLVKRTGEKVFLECVQDMDHENMFWYRQDPGLGLRLIYFSYDVKMKEKGDIPEGYSVSREKKERFSLILESASTNQTSMYLCASRWPNTEAFFGQGTRLTVV.

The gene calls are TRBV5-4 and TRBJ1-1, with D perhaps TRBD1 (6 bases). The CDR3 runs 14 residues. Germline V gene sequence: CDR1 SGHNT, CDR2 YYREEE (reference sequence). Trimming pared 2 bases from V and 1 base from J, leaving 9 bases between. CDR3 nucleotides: TGTGCCAGCAGCTTTATGGGACAGAACACTGAAGCTTTCTTT. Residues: CASSFMGQNTEAFF.

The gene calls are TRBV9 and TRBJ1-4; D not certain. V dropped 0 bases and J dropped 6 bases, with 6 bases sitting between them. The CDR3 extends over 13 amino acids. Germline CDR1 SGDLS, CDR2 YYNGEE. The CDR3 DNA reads TGTGCCAGCAGCGTAGCCCTTGATGAAAAACTGTTTTTT. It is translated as CASSVALDEKLFF.

The CDR3 coding sequence is TGTGCCAGCTCACCACCCGGACAACATAGCAATCAGCCCCAGCATTTT. Translated: CASSPPGQHSNQPQHF. V and J are TRBV18 and TRBJ1-5; the D gene is possibly TRBD1 (5 bases). Germline-derived CDR1 and CDR2 are KGHSH and LQKENI. This CDR3 has 16 amino acids. V lost 0 bases and J 0 bases, leaving 9 bases between the germline ends.

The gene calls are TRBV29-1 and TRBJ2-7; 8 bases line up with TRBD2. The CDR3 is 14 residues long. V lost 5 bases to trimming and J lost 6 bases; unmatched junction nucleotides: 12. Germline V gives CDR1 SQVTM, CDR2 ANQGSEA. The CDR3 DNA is TGCAGCGTTACTAACGGGCTAGCGGGTTCCGAGCAGTACTTC. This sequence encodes CSVTNGLAGSEQYF.

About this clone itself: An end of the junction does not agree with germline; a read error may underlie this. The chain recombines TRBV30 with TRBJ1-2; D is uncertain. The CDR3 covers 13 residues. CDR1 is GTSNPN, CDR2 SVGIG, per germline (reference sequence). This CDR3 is CVWSIIWAGGYTF. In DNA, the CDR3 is TGTGTCTGGAGTATTATCTGGGCGGGTGGCTACACCTTC.

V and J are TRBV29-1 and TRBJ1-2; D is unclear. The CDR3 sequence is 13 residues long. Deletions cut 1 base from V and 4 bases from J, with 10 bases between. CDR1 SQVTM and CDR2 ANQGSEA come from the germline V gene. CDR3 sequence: CSVEGRGSYGYTF. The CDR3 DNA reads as TGCAGCGTTGAAGGTCGGGGTAGCTATGGCTACACCTTC.

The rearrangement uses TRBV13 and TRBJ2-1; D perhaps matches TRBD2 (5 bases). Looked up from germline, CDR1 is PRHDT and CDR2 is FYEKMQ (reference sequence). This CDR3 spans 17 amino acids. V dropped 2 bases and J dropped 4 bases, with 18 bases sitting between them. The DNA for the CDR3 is TGTGCCAGCAGCTTAACGGGAATCATGGTCGGGTACAATGAGCAGTTCTTC. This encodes CASSLTGIMVGYNEQFF.

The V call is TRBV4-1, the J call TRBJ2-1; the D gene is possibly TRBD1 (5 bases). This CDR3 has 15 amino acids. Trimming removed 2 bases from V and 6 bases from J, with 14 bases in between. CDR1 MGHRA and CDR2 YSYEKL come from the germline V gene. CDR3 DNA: TGCGCCAGCAGCCAACCCGCAGGGATTTTCAATGAGCAGTTCTTC. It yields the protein CASSQPAGIFNEQFF.

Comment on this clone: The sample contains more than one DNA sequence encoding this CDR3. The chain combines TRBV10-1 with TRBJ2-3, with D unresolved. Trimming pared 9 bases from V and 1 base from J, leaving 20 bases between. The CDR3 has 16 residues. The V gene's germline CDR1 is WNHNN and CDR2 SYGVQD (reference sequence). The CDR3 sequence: CASSGSRLPGTDTQYF. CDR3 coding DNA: TGCGCCAGTTCAGGTTCCCGTCTCCCCGGCACAGATACGCAGTATTTT.

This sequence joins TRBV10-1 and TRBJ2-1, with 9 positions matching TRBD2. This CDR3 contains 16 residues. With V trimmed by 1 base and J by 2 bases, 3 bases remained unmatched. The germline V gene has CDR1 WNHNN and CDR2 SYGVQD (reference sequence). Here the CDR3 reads CASSELAGDPYNEQFF. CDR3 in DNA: TGCGCCAGCAGTGAGTTAGCGGGAGACCCCTACAATGAGCAGTTCTTC.

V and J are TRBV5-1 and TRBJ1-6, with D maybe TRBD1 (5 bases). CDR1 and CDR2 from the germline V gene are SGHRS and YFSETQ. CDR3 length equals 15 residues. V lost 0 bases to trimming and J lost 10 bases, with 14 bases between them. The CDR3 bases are TGCGCCAGCAGCTTGGCGGGTAGGGGAAGGTCACCCCTCCACTTT. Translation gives CASSLAGRGRSPLHF.

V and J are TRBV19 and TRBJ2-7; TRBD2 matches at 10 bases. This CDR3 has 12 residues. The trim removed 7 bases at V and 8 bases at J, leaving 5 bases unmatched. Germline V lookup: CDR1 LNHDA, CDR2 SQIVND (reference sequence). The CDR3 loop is CASKREGGKQYF. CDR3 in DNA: TGTGCCAGTAAGCGGGAGGGTGGGAAGCAGTACTTC.

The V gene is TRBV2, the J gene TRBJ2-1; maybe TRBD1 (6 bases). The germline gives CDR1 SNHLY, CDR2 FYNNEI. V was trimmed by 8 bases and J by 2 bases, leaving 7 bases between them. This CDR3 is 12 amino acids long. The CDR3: CASQGTYNEQFF. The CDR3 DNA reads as TGTGCCAGCCAGGGGACCTACAATGAGCAGTTCTTC.

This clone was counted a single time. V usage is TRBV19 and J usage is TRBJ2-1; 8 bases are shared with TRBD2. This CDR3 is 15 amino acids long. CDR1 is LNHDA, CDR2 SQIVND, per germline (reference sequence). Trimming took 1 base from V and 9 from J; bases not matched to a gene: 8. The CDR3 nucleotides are TGTGCCAGTAGTATAGCGGGAGGGCGAGGGGGTGAGCAGTTCTTC. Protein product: CASSIAGGRGGEQFF. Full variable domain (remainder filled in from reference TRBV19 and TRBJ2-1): DGGITQSPKYLFRKEGQNVTLSCEQNLNHDAMYWYRQDPGQGLRLIYYSQIVNDFQKGDIAEGYSVSREKKESFPLTVTSAQKNPTAFYLCASSIAGGRGGEQFFGPGTRLTVL.